This T cell receptor beta chain is drawn from a study of T cells in Graves' hyperthyroidism and ophthalmopathy. V dropped 10 bases and J dropped 1; count of bases not matched to a gene: 7. The CDR3 runs to 14 residues. Germline V gene lookup returns CDR1 SGHTA and CDR2 FQGNSA. The authors took PBMCs from 9.5 to 10 ml fresh peripheral blood. This clonotype has at least ten counts. Its antigen is still unknown. Study results and caveats: Stable hyperthyroidism was told apart from ophthalmopathy by a model built on 13 V-J features. Most thyroid clonotypes expanded above 0.001 appeared in blood too. The model forecast ophthalmopathy, anticipating it by a median around 6.5 months before onset.

The TCR beta CDR3 regions underwent amplification using RNA transcripts as the source. The TCR CDR3 was amplified in a first-round RT-PCR using the HTBI primer set. TCRdb passed the multiplex PCR reads through MiXCR, listing each CDR3 protein once. Counted here are approximately 620,000 distinct CDR3 sequences, more than 15% occurring once; the ten biggest clones make up around 3.5%. The sequenced sample was blood. The source is a woman aged 40 to 50 with Graves' ophthalmopathy. The chain employs TRBV7-2 and TRBJ2-3; 8 nucleotides match TRBD2. Here the CDR3 DNA reads TGTGCCACTATAAGCGGGAGTCGCACAGATACGCAGTATTTT. Amino acids: CATISGSRTDTQYF.